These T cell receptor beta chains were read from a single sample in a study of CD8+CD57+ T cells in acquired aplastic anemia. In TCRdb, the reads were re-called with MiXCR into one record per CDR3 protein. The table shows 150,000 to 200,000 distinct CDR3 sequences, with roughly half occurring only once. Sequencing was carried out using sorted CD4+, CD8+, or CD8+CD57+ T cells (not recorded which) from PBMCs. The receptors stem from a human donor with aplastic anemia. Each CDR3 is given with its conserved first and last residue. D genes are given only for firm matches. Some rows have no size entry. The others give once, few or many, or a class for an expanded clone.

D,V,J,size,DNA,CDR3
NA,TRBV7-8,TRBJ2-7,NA,TGTGCCAGCAGCTTAGGACAGACCACGAGCGAGCAGTACTTC,CASSLGQTTSEQYF
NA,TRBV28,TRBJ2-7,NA,TGTGCCAGCAGTTTAACGGACGTAGAGCAGTACTTC,CASSLTDVEQYF
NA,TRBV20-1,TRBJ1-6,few,TGCAGTGCTAGAGATTCGGGTGTTCATTCACCCCTCCACTTT,CSARDSGVHSPLHF
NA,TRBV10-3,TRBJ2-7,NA,TGTGCCATCAGCGGGCCTCTCTCCTACGAGCAGTACTTC,CAISGPLSYEQYF
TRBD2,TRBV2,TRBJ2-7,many,TGTGCCAGCGTAGGACTAGCGGTAAGCTCCTACGAGCAGTACTTC,CASVGLAVSSYEQYF
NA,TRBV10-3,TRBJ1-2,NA,TGTGCCATCAGTGAGACCTCGACGGGCTACACCTTC,CAISETSTGYTF
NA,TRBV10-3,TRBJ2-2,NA,TGTGCCATCAGTGAGTCGGAACTGGTTGCGAACACCGGGGAGCTGTTTTTT,CAISESELVANTGELFF
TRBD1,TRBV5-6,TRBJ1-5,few,TGTGCCAGCAGCCCCTCATTTTCCCGACAGGGCGGGGATCAGCCCCAGCATTTT,CASSPSFSRQGGDQPQHF
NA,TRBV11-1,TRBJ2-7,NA,TGTGCCAGCAGCTTAGGGAACCTACAGGTAATCCCCTACGAGCAGTACTTC,CASSLGNLQVIPYEQYF
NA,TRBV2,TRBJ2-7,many,TGTGCCAGCACCCAGGACGGGGTGGGGGGCGAGCAGTACTTC,CASTQDGVGGEQYF
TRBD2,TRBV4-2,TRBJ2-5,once,TGTGCCAGCAGCCAAGCTAGCGGGGGGGCAGAGACCCAGTACTTC,CASSQASGGAETQYF
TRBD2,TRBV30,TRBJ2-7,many,TGTGCCTGGGGACTAGCGGGAGGCTACGAGCAGTACTTC,CAWGLAGGYEQYF
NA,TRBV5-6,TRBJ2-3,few,TGTGCCAGCAGCTTGAGGGTCCCGGGTCCAAGCACAGATACGCAGTATTTT,CASSLRVPGPSTDTQYF
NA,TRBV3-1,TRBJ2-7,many,TGTGCCAGCAGCCAAGTTGTTGGAGGACTACCCCCCTACGAGCAGTACTTC,CASSQVVGGLPPYEQYF
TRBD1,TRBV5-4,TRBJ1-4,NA,TGTGCCAGCAGCTTGTGGGGGACAGGACTGGCTAATGAAAAACTGTTTTTT,CASSLWGTGLANEKLFF
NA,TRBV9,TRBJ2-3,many,TGTGCCAGCAGCAAGAGCTCCGGGCGGCGTACAGATACGCAGTATTTT,CASSKSSGRRTDTQYF
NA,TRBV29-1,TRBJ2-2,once,TGCAGCGGTCTACGCGCCACGAACACCGGGGAGCTGTTTTTT,CSGLRATNTGELFF
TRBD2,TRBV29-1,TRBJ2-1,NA,TGCAGCGCTCCCGGACTAGCCATCAATGAGCAGTTCTTC,CSAPGLAINEQFF
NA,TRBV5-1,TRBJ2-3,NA,TGCGCCAGCAGCTTGGACACGGCGGTAATACGTACAGATACGCAGTATTTT,CASSLDTAVIRTDTQYF
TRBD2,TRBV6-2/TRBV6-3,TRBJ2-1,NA,TGTGCCAGCAGTTATAGGTTAGCGGGGAGGAGCAACAATGAGCAGTTCTTC,CASSYRLAGRSNNEQFF
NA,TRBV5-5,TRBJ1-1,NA,TGTGCCAGCAGCCCAGTGGTCGAGACTGAAGCTTTCTTT,CASSPVVETEAFF
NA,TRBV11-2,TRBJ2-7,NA,TGTGCCAGCAGCCGGGACTGGGACTCCTACGAGCAGTACTTC,CASSRDWDSYEQYF
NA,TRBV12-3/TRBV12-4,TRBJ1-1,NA,TGTGCCAGCAGTTTTACAGGGACGAAGAGCACTGAAGCTTCCTTT,CASSFTGTKSTEASF
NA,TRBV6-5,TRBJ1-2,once,TGTGCCAGCAGTTTCGACGGCTATGGCTACACCTTC,CASSFDGYGYTF
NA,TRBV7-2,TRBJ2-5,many,TGTGCCAGCAGCCCGACCCCCACGTACCAAGAGACCCAGTACTTC,CASSPTPTYQETQYF
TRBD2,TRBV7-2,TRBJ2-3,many,TGTGCCAGCAGCTTAAATCCGGGAGGGCAAGATACGCAGTATTTT,CASSLNPGGQDTQYF